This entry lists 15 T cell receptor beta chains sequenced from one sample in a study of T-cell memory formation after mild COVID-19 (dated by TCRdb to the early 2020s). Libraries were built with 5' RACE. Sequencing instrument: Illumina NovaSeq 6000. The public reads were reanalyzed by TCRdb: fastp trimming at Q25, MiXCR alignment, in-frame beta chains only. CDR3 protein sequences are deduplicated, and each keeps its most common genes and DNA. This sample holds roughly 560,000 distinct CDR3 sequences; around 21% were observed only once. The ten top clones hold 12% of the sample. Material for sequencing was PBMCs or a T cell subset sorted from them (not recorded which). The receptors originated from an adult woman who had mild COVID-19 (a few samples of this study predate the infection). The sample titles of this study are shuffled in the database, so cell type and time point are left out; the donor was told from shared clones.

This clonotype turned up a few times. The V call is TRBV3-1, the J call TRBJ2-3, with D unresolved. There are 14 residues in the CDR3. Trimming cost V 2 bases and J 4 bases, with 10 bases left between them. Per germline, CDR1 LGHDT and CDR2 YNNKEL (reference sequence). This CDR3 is CASSQWLRPDTQYF. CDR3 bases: TGTGCCAGCAGCCAATGGTTACGCCCAGATACGCAGTATTTT.

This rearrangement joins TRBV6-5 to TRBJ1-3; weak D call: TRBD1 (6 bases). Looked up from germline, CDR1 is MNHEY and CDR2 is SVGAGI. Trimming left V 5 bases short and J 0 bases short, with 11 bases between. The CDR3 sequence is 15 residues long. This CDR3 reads CASSRDTHSGNTIYF. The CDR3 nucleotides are TGTGCCAGCAGTAGGGACACCCACTCTGGAAACACCATATATTTT.

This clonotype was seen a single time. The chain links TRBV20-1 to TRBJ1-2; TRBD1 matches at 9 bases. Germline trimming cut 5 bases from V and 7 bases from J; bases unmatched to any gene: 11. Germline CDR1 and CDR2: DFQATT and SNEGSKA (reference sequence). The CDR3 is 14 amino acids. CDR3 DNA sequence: TGCAGTGCTCCGGACTTTACAGGGGGCGGTGGCTACACCTTC. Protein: CSAPDFTGGGGYTF.

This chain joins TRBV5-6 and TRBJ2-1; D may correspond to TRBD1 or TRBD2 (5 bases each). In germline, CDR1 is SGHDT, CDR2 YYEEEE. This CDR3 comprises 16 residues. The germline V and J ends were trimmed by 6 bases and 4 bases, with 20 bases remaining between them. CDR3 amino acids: CASTSPRGLGYNEQFF. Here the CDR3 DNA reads TGTGCCAGCACCTCACCTCGGGGCTTGGGGTACAATGAGCAGTTCTTC.

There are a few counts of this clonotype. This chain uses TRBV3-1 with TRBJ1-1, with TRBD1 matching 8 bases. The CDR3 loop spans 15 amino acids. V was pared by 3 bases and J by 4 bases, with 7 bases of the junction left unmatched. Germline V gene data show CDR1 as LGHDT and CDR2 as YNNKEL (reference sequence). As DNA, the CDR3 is TGTGCCAGCAGCCAGGATTGGACAGGGCGCACTGAAGCTTTCTTT. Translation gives CASSQDWTGRTEAFF.

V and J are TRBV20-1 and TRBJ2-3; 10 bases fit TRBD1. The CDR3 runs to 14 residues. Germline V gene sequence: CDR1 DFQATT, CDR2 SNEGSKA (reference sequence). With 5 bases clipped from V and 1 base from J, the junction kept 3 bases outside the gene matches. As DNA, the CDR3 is TGCAGTGCTGCCGGGACAGGGGGCACAGATACGCAGTATTTT. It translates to CSAAGTGGTDTQYF.

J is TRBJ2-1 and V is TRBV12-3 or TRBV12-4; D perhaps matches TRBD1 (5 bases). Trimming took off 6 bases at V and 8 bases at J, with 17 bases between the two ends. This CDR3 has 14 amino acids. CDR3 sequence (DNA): TGTGCCAGCAGCCGGTGGGGCTTACCTGATGAGCAGTTCTTC. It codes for CASSRWGLPDEQFF.

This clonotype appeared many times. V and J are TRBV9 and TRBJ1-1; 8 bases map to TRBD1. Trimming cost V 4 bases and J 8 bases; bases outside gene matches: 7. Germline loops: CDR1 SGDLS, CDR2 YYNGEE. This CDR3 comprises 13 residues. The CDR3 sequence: CASSPGQGTEAFF. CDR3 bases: TGTGCCAGCAGCCCAGGACAGGGAACCGAAGCTTTCTTT.

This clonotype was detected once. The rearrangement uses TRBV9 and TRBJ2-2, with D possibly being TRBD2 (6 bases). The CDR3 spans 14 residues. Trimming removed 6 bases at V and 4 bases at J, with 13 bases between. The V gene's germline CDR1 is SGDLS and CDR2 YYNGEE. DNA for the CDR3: TGTGCCAGCATCGGGACTGACTCCACCGGGGAGCTGTTTTTT. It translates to CASIGTDSTGELFF.

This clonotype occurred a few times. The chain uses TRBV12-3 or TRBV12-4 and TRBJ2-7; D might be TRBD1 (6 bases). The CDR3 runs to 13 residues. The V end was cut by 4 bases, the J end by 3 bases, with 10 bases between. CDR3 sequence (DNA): TGTGCCAGCAGTTCAGGGGTGGGCTACGAGCAGTACTTC. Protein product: CASSSGVGYEQYF.

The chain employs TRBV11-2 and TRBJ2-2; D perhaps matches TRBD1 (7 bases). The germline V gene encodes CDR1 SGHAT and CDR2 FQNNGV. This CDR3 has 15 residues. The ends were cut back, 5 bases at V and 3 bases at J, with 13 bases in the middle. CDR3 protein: CASSPGGPDTGELFF. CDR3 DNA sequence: TGTGCCAGCAGCCCAGGGGGGCCCGACACCGGGGAGCTGTTTTTT.

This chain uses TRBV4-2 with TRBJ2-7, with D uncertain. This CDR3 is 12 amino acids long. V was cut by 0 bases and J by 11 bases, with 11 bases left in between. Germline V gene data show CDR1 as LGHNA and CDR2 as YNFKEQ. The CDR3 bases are TGTGCCAGCAGCCAAGATAGGACGCTGGAGTACTTC. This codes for CASSQDRTLEYF.

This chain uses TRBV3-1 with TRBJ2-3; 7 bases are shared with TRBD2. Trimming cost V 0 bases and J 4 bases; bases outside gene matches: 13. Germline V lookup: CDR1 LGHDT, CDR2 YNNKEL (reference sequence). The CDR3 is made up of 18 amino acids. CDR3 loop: CASSQEATSGREPDTQYF. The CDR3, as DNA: TGTGCCAGCAGCCAAGAAGCAACTAGTGGGCGGGAGCCAGATACGCAGTATTTT.

The CDR3 sequence: CASSRGRLKETQYF. Here the CDR3 DNA reads TGTGCCAGCTCGAGAGGGAGACTTAAAGAGACCCAGTACTTC. This rearrangement joins TRBV18 to TRBJ2-5; maybe TRBD2 (5 bases). The V gene's germline CDR1 is KGHSH and CDR2 LQKENI. Trimming shortened V by 6 bases and J by 3 bases, and 14 bases separated the two germline ends. This CDR3 is built from 14 residues.

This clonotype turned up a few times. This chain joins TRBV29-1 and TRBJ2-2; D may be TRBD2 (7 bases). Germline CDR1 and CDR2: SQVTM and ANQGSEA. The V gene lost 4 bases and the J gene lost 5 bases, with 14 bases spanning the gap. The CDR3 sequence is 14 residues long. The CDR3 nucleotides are TGCAGCGTTGGGGCGGGGGCGATGACCGGGGAGCTGTTTTTT. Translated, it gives CSVGAGAMTGELFF.